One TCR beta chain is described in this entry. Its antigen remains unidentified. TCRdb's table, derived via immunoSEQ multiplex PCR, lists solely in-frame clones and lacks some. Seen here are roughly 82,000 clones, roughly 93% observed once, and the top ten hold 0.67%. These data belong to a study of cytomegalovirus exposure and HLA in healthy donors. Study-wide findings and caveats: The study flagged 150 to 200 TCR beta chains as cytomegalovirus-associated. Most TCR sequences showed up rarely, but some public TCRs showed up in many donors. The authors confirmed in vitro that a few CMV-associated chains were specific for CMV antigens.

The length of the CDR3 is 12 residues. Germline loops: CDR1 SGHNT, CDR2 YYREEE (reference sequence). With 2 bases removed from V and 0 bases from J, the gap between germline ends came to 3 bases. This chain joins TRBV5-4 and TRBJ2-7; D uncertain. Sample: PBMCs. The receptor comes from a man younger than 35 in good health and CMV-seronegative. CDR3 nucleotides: TGTGCCAGCAGCTTTAGCTCCTACGAGCAGTACTTC. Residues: CASSFSSYEQYF. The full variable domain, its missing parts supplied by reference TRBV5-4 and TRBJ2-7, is ETGVTQSPTHLIKTRGQQVTLRCSSQSGHNTVSWYQQALGQGPQFIFQYYREEENGRGNFPPRFSGLQFPNYSSELNVNALELDDSALYLCASSFSSYEQYFGPGTRLTVT.